This TCR beta chain stems from a study of human T cells and chemical hapten exposure. V lost 1 base, J lost 1 base, and 4 bases stayed unmatched. The CDR3 has 15 residues. The time point: patch test 3, about 24 weeks after DPC sensitization. Noted treatment: therapeutic diphenylcyclopropenone sensitization with weekly scalp DPC. Non-pregnant alopecia patients aged 18 to 70, suitable for DPC therapy. It was the library that attached unique molecular identifiers to individual cDNA molecules. TCRdb recomputed calls from the RACE reads with MiXCR, one row per CDR3 protein. The data contain some 97,000 distinct CDR3 sequences, 25% to 35% of them seen just once; the ten biggest clones take up 10%. This clonotype was detected a few times.

This sequence originates from a man aged 35-49 years with alopecia areata. Some clones in this sample may be carry-over from other donors' samples. The genes are TRBV12-3 or TRBV12-4 and TRBJ2-7; TRBD1 matches at 7 bases. The sample here was whole blood, taken in connection with sensitization to the hapten diphenylcyclopropenone (DPC). CDR3 in amino acids: CASSLGQGGSYEQYF. The CDR3 DNA reads TGTGCCAGCAGTTTAGGACAGGGTGGGTCCTACGAGCAGTACTTC.